These T cell receptor beta chains were read from a single sample in a study of regulatory T cells in long-lasting Graves disease. TCRdb processed the multiplex PCR reads anew with MiXCR; each CDR3 protein has one entry. This table has 350,000 to 550,000 distinct CDR3 sequences, roughly 15% appearing once. These data were also reused for a study on T cells in Graves' hyperthyroidism and ophthalmopathy.

The sequencing here drew on peripheral blood mononuclear cells (PBMCs), taken at new diagnosis, from a patient treated with antithyroid drugs. The receptor set was obtained from a woman younger than 30 with Graves disease. CDR3s include the opening cysteine and the closing phenylalanine or tryptophan. Fields, in order: clone size, D gene, J gene, V gene, CDR3 length, CDR3 DNA, CDR3 protein. The D gene is left open where the match is weak. Some rows have no size entry. The others give once, few or many, or a class for an expanded clone.

- - TRBJ2-7 TRBV19 14 TGTGCCAGTAGTACTTCTACAGGGACCTACGAGCAGTACTTC CASSTSTGTYEQYF
- - TRBJ2-6 TRBV24-1 18 TGTGCCACCAGTTCCCGGTGGGGGGTGGGCTCTGGGGCCAACGTCCTGACTTTC CATSSRWGVGSGANVLTF
- TRBD2 TRBJ2-3 TRBV5-1 17 TGCGCCAGCAGCTTCCGGGGGGTGGAGATGAGCACAGATACGCAGTATTTT CASSFRGVEMSTDTQYF
many - TRBJ1-4 TRBV12-3/TRBV12-4 14 TGTGCCAGCAGTTTCAGGGTCAGGGATGAAAAACTGTTTTTT CASSFRVRDEKLFF
- - TRBJ2-6 TRBV6-2/TRBV6-3 15 TGTGCCAGCAGACCAAGGGTCTCTGGGGCCAACGTCCTGACTTTC CASRPRVSGANVLTF
many - TRBJ1-3 TRBV2 15 TGTGCCAGCAGCAGAGGGGGGAACTCTGGAAACACCATATATTTT CASSRGGNSGNTIYF
- TRBD1 TRBJ1-5 TRBV6-1 15 TGTGCCAGCAGTGAAGCAACAGGGGGCAATCAGCCCCAGCATTTT CASSEATGGNQPQHF
many - TRBJ2-5 TRBV6-2/TRBV6-3 14 TGTGCCAGCAAGATCAGGGGGGTCGGTGGGACCCAGTACTTC CASKIRGVGGTQYF
many - TRBJ1-1 TRBV20-1 9 TGCAGTGGCTTGGACTCAGCTTTCTTT CSGLDSAFF
many - TRBJ2-7 TRBV28 15 TGTGCCAGCAGTTTATGGGGTAGCGGATCCTACGAGCAGTACTTC CASSLWGSGSYEQYF
- - TRBJ2-1 TRBV24-1 11 TGTGCCACCAGTGACGGGGAAAGGCGGTTCTTC CATSDGERRFF
few TRBD2 TRBJ2-7 TRBV20-1 11 TGCAGTGCTAGCACTAGCGACGAGCAGTACTTC CSASTSDEQYF
many - TRBJ2-1 TRBV7-6 15 TGTGCCAGCAGCTTGGGCGGCAGACCTCACAATGAGCAGTTCTTC CASSLGGRPHNEQFF
many TRBD2 TRBJ2-3 TRBV12-3/TRBV12-4 16 TGTGCCAGCAGTTTCCGGGGGGGAGGAGGTCGCGATACGCAGTATTTT CASSFRGGGGRDTQYF
- TRBD1 TRBJ1-6 TRBV2 16 TGTGCCAGCAGTGGTCCGACAGGGGTTGGCTATTCACCCCTCCACTTT CASSGPTGVGYSPLHF
few - TRBJ2-1 TRBV15 15 TGTGCCACCAGCATACAGGGGGGGGGTTACAATGAGCAGTTCTTC CATSIQGGGYNEQFF
many - TRBJ1-1 TRBV28 15 TGTGCCAGCAGTTTTTCTGGAACTTTGAGCACTGAAGCTTTCTTT CASSFSGTLSTEAFF
many TRBD2 TRBJ2-7 TRBV30 14 TGTGCCTGGAGGACCGGGACTAGCGGGTACGAGCAGTACTTC CAWRTGTSGYEQYF
many - TRBJ1-5 TRBV28 13 TGTGCCAGCGGGCTCGACAGTAATCAGCCCCAGCATTTT CASGLDSNQPQHF
- TRBD1 TRBJ2-2 TRBV24-1 16 TGTGCCACCAGTGAACACGGACAGGGAAGGACCGGGGAGCTGTTTTTT CATSEHGQGRTGELFF
few - TRBJ2-2 TRBV9 14 TGTGCCAGCAGCGTAGCGTCGAACACCGGGGAGCTGTTTTTT CASSVASNTGELFF
- - TRBJ2-7 TRBV19 13 TGTGCCAGTAGTGCCGGCAGGGTGTACGAGCAGTACTTC CASSAGRVYEQYF
few - TRBJ2-2 TRBV5-5 14 TGTGCCAGCAGCGGTAGGACCGTCACCGGGGAGCTGTTTTTT CASSGRTVTGELFF
- TRBD1 TRBJ1-5 TRBV7-2 16 TGTGCCAGCAGCTTGACAGGGGGCAATGGCAATCAGCCCCAGCATTTT CASSLTGGNGNQPQHF
many - TRBJ2-1 TRBV7-9 12 TGTGCCAGCAGCCACAGGTACAATGAGCAGTTCTTC CASSHRYNEQFF
many TRBD2 TRBJ2-7 TRBV27 16 TGTGCCAGCAGTAGCCACCCCGGGACTAGCGGCTACGAGCAGTACTTC CASSSHPGTSGYEQYF
- TRBD1 TRBJ2-5 TRBV5-4 18 TGTGCCAGCAGCAGGAGACAGGGGGCGTCGGCAGAACAAGAGACCCAGTACTTC CASSRRQGASAEQETQYF
- - TRBJ1-2 TRBV6-5 11 TGTGCCAGCAGTTATGGGGCTGGCTACACCTTC CASSYGAGYTF
- - TRBJ2-5 TRBV7-6 16 TGTGCCAGCAGCTTGGGGTCGGGACCCAAGGGGGAGACCCAGTACTTC CASSLGSGPKGETQYF
many TRBD1 TRBJ2-7 TRBV28 13 TGTGCCAGCAGTTTCACAGGGGTCTACGAGCAGTACTTC CASSFTGVYEQYF
many TRBD2 TRBJ2-1 TRBV7-9 20 TGTGCCAGCAGCGCCCGACTAGCGGGAGGGATTTCTCGCTCCTACAATGAGCAGTTCTTC CASSARLAGGISRSYNEQFF
once TRBD1 TRBJ2-7 TRBV9 14 TGTGCCAGCAGCGTAGAGGAAGGGGGCAGCGAGCAGTACTTC CASSVEEGGSEQYF
many TRBD2 TRBJ2-7 TRBV6-1 15 TGTGCCAGCAGGGGGACTAGCGGGAGGGAGTACGAGCAGTACTTC CASRGTSGREYEQYF
many - TRBJ1-1 TRBV7-2 14 TGTGCCAGCAGCTCCTCAGTCGCCGGCACTGAAGCTTTCTTT CASSSSVAGTEAFF
many - TRBJ2-7 TRBV12-3/TRBV12-4 15 TGTGCCAGCAGTCTCAACAGGGAAAGCTCCTACGAGCAGTACTTC CASSLNRESSYEQYF
many TRBD2 TRBJ2-7 TRBV7-9 16 TGTGCCAGCAGCTTAGATGGGACTAGCGGTCCCTACGAGCAGTACTTC CASSLDGTSGPYEQYF
- TRBD1 TRBJ1-6 TRBV28 16 TGTGCCAGCAGTGCAAGACAGGGGACGAAAAATTCACCCCTCCACTTT CASSARQGTKNSPLHF
- - TRBJ2-4 TRBV18 14 TGTGCCAGCTCACCGATACCCGAGGGGAACATTCAGTACTTC CASSPIPEGNIQYF
many TRBD1 TRBJ1-1 TRBV30 14 TGTGCCTGGAGCCCTCGGGACAGGGCGACTGAAGCTTTCTTT CAWSPRDRATEAFF
- TRBD2 TRBJ2-2 TRBV9 18 TGTGCCAGCAGCTTGGGACTAGCGAACAAAAAGCACACCGGGGAGCTGTTTTTT CASSLGLANKKHTGELFF
many TRBD2 TRBJ2-1 TRBV12-3/TRBV12-4 21 TGTGCCAGCAAAACTTCGAAGGGACGCTTGATAGGGACTAGCGAGTACAATGAGCAGTTCTTC CASKTSKGRLIGTSEYNEQFF
few - TRBJ2-3 TRBV7-9 15 TGTGCCAGCAGCTTAATGGGAGATGGAGAAGATACGCAGTATTTT CASSLMGDGEDTQYF
- - TRBJ2-1 TRBV19 12 TGTGCCAGTAGTATTGGTGGGAGGGAGCAGTTCTTC CASSIGGREQFF
few - TRBJ2-5 TRBV9 14 TGTGCCAGCAGCGTAGGTGGGCGGGGAGAGACCCAGTACTTC CASSVGGRGETQYF
few TRBD2 TRBJ2-4 TRBV10-3 15 TGTGCCATCAGTGAGCCAGCGGGAGGGCGAGACATTCAGTACTTC CAISEPAGGRDIQYF
many TRBD1 TRBJ2-7 TRBV7-2 14 TGTGCCAGCAGTCGTCGACAGGGCTCCTACGAGCAGTACTTC CASSRRQGSYEQYF
many TRBD1 TRBJ2-2 TRBV20-1 14 TGCAGTGCAACAAGTAACAGGGGGGCCGGGGAGCTGTTTTTT CSATSNRGAGELFF
many - TRBJ1-1 TRBV20-1 15 TGCAGTGCTAGAGGAGGCAGGGGATCATTCACTGAAGCTTTCTTT CSARGGRGSFTEAFF
- TRBD1 TRBJ2-3 TRBV3-1 14 TGTGCCAGCAGCAGGGACAGGGGGCCAGATACGCAGTATTTT CASSRDRGPDTQYF
few - TRBJ1-1 TRBV6-2/TRBV6-3 14 TGTGCCAGCACCAATGGGGGGGCCGGCACTGAAGCTTTCTTT CASTNGGAGTEAFF
- - TRBJ2-1 TRBV7-2 14 TGTGCCAGCAGCTTAGAGGTAGAGACGCCATCCCAGTTCTTC CASSLEVETPSQFF
- - TRBJ2-6 TRBV7-9 17 TGTGCCAGCAGCTCCACTGGCGAGCCCCGATGGGCCAACGTCCTGACTTTC CASSSTGEPRWANVLTF
many - TRBJ2-1 TRBV28 15 TGTGCCAGCAGTTACCCACGGGACTTCTACAATGAGCAGTTCTTC CASSYPRDFYNEQFF